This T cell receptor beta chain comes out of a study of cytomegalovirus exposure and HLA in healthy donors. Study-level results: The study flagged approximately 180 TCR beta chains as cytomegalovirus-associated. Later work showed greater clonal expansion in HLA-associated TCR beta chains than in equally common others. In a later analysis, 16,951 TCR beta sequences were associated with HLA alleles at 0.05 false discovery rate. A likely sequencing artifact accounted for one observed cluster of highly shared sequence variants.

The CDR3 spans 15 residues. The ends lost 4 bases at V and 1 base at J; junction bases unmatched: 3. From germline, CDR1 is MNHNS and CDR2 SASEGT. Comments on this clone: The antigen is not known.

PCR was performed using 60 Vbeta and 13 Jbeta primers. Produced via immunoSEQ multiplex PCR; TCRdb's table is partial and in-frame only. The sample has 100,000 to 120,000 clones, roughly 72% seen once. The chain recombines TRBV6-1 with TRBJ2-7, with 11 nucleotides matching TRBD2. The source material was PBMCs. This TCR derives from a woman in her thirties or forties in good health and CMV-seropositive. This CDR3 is CASSALAGGSYEQYF. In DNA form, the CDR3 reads TGTGCCAGCAGTGCCCTAGCGGGGGGATCCTACGAGCAGTACTTC.